Presented here are 26 T cell receptor beta chains from one specimen sequenced in a study of T cell responses to AZD1222 COVID-19 vaccine. TCRdb's table, derived via immunoSEQ multiplex PCR, lists solely in-frame clones and lacks some. The table lists about 140,000 clones, around 91% of them singletons. This material consisted of peripheral blood, taken on day 0 of AZD1222 vaccination. The source is an adult in good health.

The chain recombines TRBV27 with TRBJ1-2; possible D gene TRBD1, 6 bases. V gave up 3 bases and J gave up 1 base, with 9 bases separating them. Looked up from germline, CDR1 is MNHEY and CDR2 is SMNVEV (reference sequence). There are 14 residues in the CDR3. CDR3: CASSLTGDNYGYTF. The DNA for the CDR3 is TGTGCCAGCAGTTTGACAGGAGATAACTATGGCTACACCTTC.

The rearrangement uses TRBV28 and TRBJ2-1, with 12 bases lining up with TRBD2. This CDR3 comprises 16 residues. Germline V gives CDR1 MDHEN, CDR2 SYDVKM. Trimming cost V 6 bases and J 7 bases; bases outside gene matches: 10. CDR3 loop: CASRPAGLAGSNEQFF. The CDR3 DNA reads TGTGCCAGCAGGCCCGCTGGACTAGCGGGAAGTAATGAGCAGTTCTTC.

J is TRBJ1-4 and V is TRBV6-1; TRBD1 matches at 10 bases. Germline-derived CDR1 and CDR2 are MNHNS and SASEGT. The CDR3 totals 15 residues. Losses at the gene ends were 1 base for V and 10 bases for J; bases not matched to a gene: 6. The DNA of the CDR3 is TGTGCCAGCAGTGAAGACGACAGGGGGCTGAGAAAACTGTTTTTT. Residues: CASSEDDRGLRKLFF.

This clone has just one count. V gene TRBV18 combines with J gene TRBJ1-2; unclear D gene. The CDR3 runs to 13 residues. CDR1 KGHSH and CDR2 LQKENI come from the germline V gene. V was pared by 6 bases and J by 6 bases, with 14 bases between. This CDR3 reads CASSRASHDGYTF. Written as DNA, the CDR3 is TGTGCCAGCTCGAGGGCCTCCCATGATGGCTACACCTTC.

The V call is TRBV19, the J call TRBJ2-7, with TRBD2 identical over 14 bases. The CDR3 is made up of 15 amino acids. Per the germline V gene, CDR1 is LNHDA and CDR2 is SQIVND (reference sequence). V trimming: 5 bases; J trimming: 8 bases; junction bases outside the gene matches: 8. The CDR3 protein is CASSPPGLAGDQQYF. The CDR3 DNA is TGTGCCAGTAGTCCGCCGGGACTAGCGGGAGACCAGCAGTACTTC.

V gene TRBV7-9 combines with J gene TRBJ2-3, with D unclear. Germline V gene data show CDR1 as SEHNR and CDR2 as FQNEAQ (reference sequence). Trimming removed 2 bases from V and 2 bases from J, with 8 bases in between. This CDR3 comprises 14 residues. The CDR3 reads CASSLQDPTDTQYF. CDR3 DNA: TGTGCCAGCAGCTTACAGGATCCCACAGATACGCAGTATTTT. Complete variable domain (other parts from reference TRBV7-9 and TRBJ2-3): DTGVSQNPRHKITKRGQNVTFRCDPISEHNRLYWYRQTLGQGPEFLTYFQNEAQLEKSRLLSDRFSAERPKGSFSTLEIQRTEQGDSAMYLCASSLQDPTDTQYFGPGTRLTVL.

About this clone itself: Because the CDR3 is missing its conserved closing phenylalanine or tryptophan, this is likely a read error. The DNA is left out, because the CDR3 cannot be placed on it with certainty; the CDR3 is given as TCRdb lists it. CDR3 loop: CASSEAKREEV. The V gene is TRBV6-1, the J gene TRBJ1-1. The CDR3 region is 11 residues in length, termini included. Germline V lookup: CDR1 MNHNS, CDR2 SASEGT.

The chain recombines TRBV11-3 with TRBJ2-1; no clear D gene. Germline CDR1 and CDR2: SGHNT and YENEEA. The CDR3 extends over 13 amino acids. The V end lost 6 bases, the J end lost 0 bases, and 6 bases lay between the germline ends. The CDR3 sequence: CASSKSSYNEQFF. DNA for the CDR3: TGTGCCAGCAGTAAAAGCTCCTACAATGAGCAGTTCTTC.

This clone occurred a few times. This sequence joins TRBV11-2 and TRBJ1-2; no definite D call. Trimming shortened V by 0 bases and J by 7 bases, and 9 bases separated the two germline ends. Germline V CDR1 and CDR2: SGHAT, FQNNGV. The CDR3 loop spans 13 amino acids. The CDR3 sequence is CASSLEGRIGYTF. DNA for the CDR3: TGTGCCAGCAGCTTAGAAGGCAGAATTGGCTACACCTTC.

Regarding this clone: One end of the junction is discordant with germline, which a read error may explain. The chain uses TRBV7-9 and TRBJ2-7; 11 bases map to TRBD2. Germline V gene lookup returns CDR1 SEHNR and CDR2 FQNEAQ (reference sequence). The CDR3 runs 13 residues. The CDR3 reads CASSLAGGYEQYF. DNA of the CDR3: TGTGCCAGCAGCCTAGCGGGGGGCTACGAGCAGTACTTC. The full variable domain, with the rest looked up from reference TRBV7-9 and TRBJ2-7, is DTGVSQNPRHKITKRGQNVTFRCDPISEHNRLYWYRQTLGQGPEFLTYFQNEAQLEKSRLLSDRFSAERPKGSFSTLEIQRTEQGDSAMYLCASSLAGGYEQYFGPGTRLTVT.

The chain couples TRBV9 to TRBJ1-2, with D hard to call. Germline V CDR1 and CDR2: SGDLS, YYNGEE. With 3 bases removed from V and 0 bases from J, the gap between germline ends came to 18 bases. The CDR3 contains 17 residues. The CDR3 DNA follows: TGTGCCAGCAGCGAGACTCGATCCGGACCCGCTAACTATGGCTACACCTTC. Encoded protein: CASSETRSGPANYGYTF.

The V call is TRBV5-4, the J call TRBJ2-3; D is unclear. The CDR3 runs 15 residues. Germline CDR1 and CDR2: SGHNT and YYREEE (reference sequence). The V end lost 0 bases, the J end lost 0 bases, and 8 bases lay between the germline ends. In nucleotides, the CDR3 is TGTGCCAGCAGCTTGGTGGCTGGAAGCACAGATACGCAGTATTTT. Amino acids: CASSLVAGSTDTQYF.

J is TRBJ2-6 and V is TRBV19; 8 bases agree with TRBD1. The trim removed 6 bases at V and 1 base at J, leaving 8 bases unmatched. This CDR3 is 17 amino acids long. Germline values: CDR1 LNHDA, CDR2 SQIVND (reference sequence). The CDR3 DNA reads as TGTGCCAGTAGCCCCGGACAGGGTTCGTCTGGGGCCAACGTCCTGACTTTC. This sequence encodes CASSPGQGSSGANVLTF.

This rearrangement joins TRBV27 to TRBJ2-3; 10 bases are shared with TRBD2. This CDR3 comprises 15 residues. V trimming: 5 bases; J trimming: 3 bases; junction bases outside the gene matches: 5. The germline CDR1 and CDR2 sequences are MNHEY and SMNVEV (reference sequence). CDR3 in amino acids: CASSPLAGGTDTQYF. The CDR3 nucleotides read TGTGCCAGCAGTCCCTTAGCGGGAGGAACAGATACGCAGTATTTT.

This clone was seen just once. This chain links TRBV10-3 with TRBJ2-7; 13 bases line up with TRBD2. Germline V gene lookup returns CDR1 ENHRY and CDR2 SYGVKD. Unmatched junction bases numbered 6, after V lost 6 bases and J lost 1 base. The CDR3 spans 16 residues. The CDR3 DNA reads TGTGCCATCAGAACCGGACTAGCGGGAGTGTCCTACGAGCAGTACTTC. Translated: CAIRTGLAGVSYEQYF.

This chain connects TRBV19 to TRBJ1-2; D may be TRBD1 (6 bases). The CDR3 sequence is 13 residues long. CDR1 is LNHDA and CDR2 is SQIVND in the germline V gene (reference sequence). V shed 7 bases and J shed 6 bases, with 15 bases lying between them. The CDR3 spells CASTPTGGHGYTF. The CDR3 DNA reads as TGTGCCAGTACCCCAACGGGGGGCCATGGCTACACCTTC.

The gene calls are TRBV9 and TRBJ2-2, with 10 bases matching TRBD2. CDR1 and CDR2 from the germline V gene are SGDLS and YYNGEE. J was trimmed by 5 bases and V by 7 bases; bases with no gene match: 8. The CDR3 is 15 residues long. The CDR3 loop is CASGLLAGGTGELFF. CDR3 bases: TGTGCCAGCGGGCTCTTAGCGGGAGGTACCGGGGAGCTGTTTTTT.

The J gene is TRBJ1-1, the V gene TRBV10-1; tentatively, D is TRBD1 (6 bases). V lost 6 bases, J lost 1 base, and 12 bases lay in between. CDR3 length: 14 amino acids. The V gene's germline CDR1 is WNHNN and CDR2 SYGVQD (reference sequence). The CDR3 DNA is TGCGCCAGCAGACAGGGTGGCGGGAACACTGAAGCTTTCTTT. This codes for CASRQGGGNTEAFF.

The chain combines TRBV6-4 with TRBJ1-2; D is unresolved. V was pared by 2 bases and J by 4 bases, with 11 bases between. The CDR3 is made up of 14 amino acids. Germline CDR1 MRHNA, CDR2 SNTAGT. Written as DNA, the CDR3 is TGTGCCAGCAGTGACCCAGGACGGCGCTATGGCTACACCTTC. Amino acid sequence: CASSDPGRRYGYTF.

The chain combines TRBV4-1 with TRBJ2-3; D might be TRBD2 (6 bases). The CDR3 sequence is 17 residues long. V was clipped by 1 base and J by 0 bases, with 14 bases between them. Germline CDR1 reads MGHRA; CDR2 reads YSYEKL. The CDR3 nucleotides are TGCGCCAGCAGCCAAGGGGCGGGGCAGACTAGCACAGATACGCAGTATTTT. It translates to CASSQGAGQTSTDTQYF.

This rearrangement joins TRBV29-1 to TRBJ1-4; no reliable D call. The CDR3 is made up of 17 amino acids. From germline, CDR1 is SQVTM and CDR2 ANQGSEA. Trimming removed 2 bases at V and 5 bases at J, with 21 bases between. CDR3: CSVELYNRVGRNEKLFF. The CDR3 DNA sequence: TGCAGCGTTGAATTGTATAATAGGGTTGGTCGGAATGAAAAACTGTTTTTT. Supplemented by reference TRBV29-1 and TRBJ1-4, the full variable domain reads SAVISQKPSRDICQRGTSLTIQCQVDSQVTMMFWYRQQPGQSLTLIATANQGSEATYESGFVIDKFPISRPNLTFSTLTVSNMSPEDSSIYLCSVELYNRVGRNEKLFFGSGTQLSVL.

V is TRBV19 and J is TRBJ2-7, with D uncertain. Trimming pared 5 bases from V and 0 bases from J, leaving 8 bases between. CDR3 size: 13 residues. CDR1 and CDR2 (germline): LNHDA, SQIVND (reference sequence). CDR3 amino acids: CASSEHLSYEQYF. The CDR3 DNA reads as TGTGCCAGTAGTGAACACCTCTCCTACGAGCAGTACTTC.

The chain has TRBV10-3 and TRBJ1-1; 8 nucleotides line up with TRBD1. CDR1 and CDR2 (germline): ENHRY, SYGVKD. Germline trimming cut 4 bases from V and 1 base from J; bases unmatched to any gene: 5. The CDR3 loop spans 15 amino acids. CDR3 in DNA: TGTGCCATCAGTGCCCACGGACAGGGGAACACTGAAGCTTTCTTT. Its translation is CAISAHGQGNTEAFF.

V is TRBV20-1 and J is TRBJ2-7; D is tentatively TRBD1 or TRBD2 (5 bases each). This CDR3 is built from 10 residues. Germline lookup yields CDR1 DFQATT and CDR2 SNEGSKA (reference sequence). The CDR3 is CSGAYYEQYF. DNA for the CDR3: TGCAGCGGGGCCTACTACGAGCAGTACTTC.

This chain connects TRBV27 to TRBJ1-6; D is unresolved. This CDR3 region has 14 residues. Trimming left V 5 bases short and J 3 bases short, with 8 bases between. Germline CDR1 and CDR2: MNHEY and SMNVEV (reference sequence). This CDR3 is CASSPQDYNSPLHF. Written as DNA, the CDR3 is TGTGCCAGCAGTCCCCAGGACTATAATTCACCCCTCCACTTT.

This rearrangement joins TRBV27 to TRBJ1-5; D gene ambiguous. Germline lookup yields CDR1 MNHEY and CDR2 SMNVEV (reference sequence). The CDR3 loop spans 16 amino acids. The germline V and J ends were trimmed by 5 bases and 0 bases, with 14 bases remaining between them. The CDR3 region is CASSPLAPYSNQPQHF. The CDR3 DNA follows: TGTGCCAGCAGTCCGCTGGCTCCTTATAGCAATCAGCCCCAGCATTTT.